This T cell receptor (beta chain) was found in a study of T cells in Graves' hyperthyroidism and ophthalmopathy. Whole-study context: Peripheral blood draws took place at initial diagnosis, ahead of any treatment.

This clonotype occurred many times. The TCR beta CDR3 regions underwent amplification using RNA transcripts as the source. With the HTBI primer set, the TCR CDR3 went through a first round of RT-PCR. TCRdb reanalysed the multiplex PCR reads using MiXCR and keeps one entry per CDR3 protein. The sample consists of 350,000 or so distinct CDR3 sequences, 15% to 20% of them appearing once. Germline loops: CDR1 MDHEN, CDR2 SYDVKM. V lost 2 bases to trimming and J lost 2 bases, with 10 bases between them. The CDR3 contains 15 residues. The TCR originated in a middle-aged woman with Graves' ophthalmopathy. V gene TRBV28 combines with J gene TRBJ1-5; no firm D call. Sample: blood. The CDR3 DNA reads TGTGCCAGCAGTTTAATGGGTTTTGGCAATCAGCCCCAGCATTTT. Protein: CASSLMGFGNQPQHF.